The present T cell receptor beta chain was sequenced within a study of blood T cell repertoires in COVID-19. In the study overall: The United States, Italy and Spain were the sources of the acute and convalescent COVID-19 samples. From T cells, B-cell-depleted T cells, or PBMCs came the material, which was cDNA or gDNA.

The study drew participants aged about 18 to 89 years from around 24 US areas. Study processing details: By means of reference gene primer amplification, nucleated cell counts were estimated. Using immunoSEQ multiplex PCR, the repertoire was profiled, and TCRdb retains in-frame clones only, with some absent. V, J and clone size are those of that table, while D and trimming were read from the DNA. The table lists 200,000 to 250,000 clones, around 90% of them singletons. The source is a man younger than 30 with acute COVID-19. The sample consisted of PBMCs or T cells enriched from blood (not recorded which).

The chain's CDR3 is CASTLTSGTSATQYF. The CDR3 nucleotides are TGTGCCAGTACCCTGACTAGCGGGACCTCTGCTACGCAGTATTTT. The V and J genes are TRBV19 and TRBJ2-3; 11 positions match TRBD2. The CDR3 runs to 15 residues. Germline V gene sequence: CDR1 LNHDA, CDR2 SQIVND (reference sequence). V was clipped by 7 bases and J by 8 bases; unmatched bases: 11.